This is a list of T cell receptor beta chains from one sample in a study of blood T cells in healthy people across ages. TCRdb fed the 5' RACE reads into MiXCR, producing one record per CDR3 protein. Counted here are about 400,000 distinct CDR3 sequences, roughly half occurring once; the ten biggest clones make up under 65%. Sequenced input: blood. The receptor source for this set is a man in his sixties in good health. Both conserved end residues are part of each CDR3. Each record gives: D gene, clone size, J gene, V gene, CDR3 DNA, CDR3 protein. D genes are given only for firm matches. Size is omitted from some rows. Given values are once, few, many or a class for expanded clones.

>TRBD2|.|TRBJ2-4|TRBV28
TGTGCCAGCAGTTTATCTACTAGCGGGGGCTCAAACATTCAGTACTTC
CASSLSTSGGSNIQYF
>TRBD1|many|TRBJ1-2|TRBV29-1
TGCAGCGTTGAGGGCGCAGGGGGTGGCTACACCTTC
CSVEGAGGGYTF
>.|.|TRBJ2-7|TRBV20-1
TGCAGTGCTAGAGATCTAAGGACAACGCACTACAATGAGCAGTACTTC
CSARDLRTTHYNEQYF
>.|.|TRBJ2-7|TRBV11-2
TGTGCCAGCAGCTTAGAGAGGTCCCCCTTCTACCACGAGCAGTACTTC
CASSLERSPFYHEQYF
>.|.|TRBJ1-1|TRBV10-3
TGTGCCATCAGTGAGCTGACACTACCCGCTGAAGCTTTCTTT
CAISELTLPAEAFF
>TRBD2|.|TRBJ2-5|TRBV20-1
TGCAGTGCAGCCGGACTAGCGGGAGGGAGGGGGACCCAGTACTTC
CSAAGLAGGRGTQYF
>.|.|TRBJ1-3|TRBV4-2
TGTGCCAGCAGCCAAGCCATTAATGGGCAGAGAGTTCGGGACACCGTATATTTT
CASSQAINGQRVRDTVYF
>TRBD1|.|TRBJ2-5|TRBV5-1
TGCGCCAGCAGCTTATTATTCCCGGGACAGGCTTTGCAAGAGACCCAGTACTTC
CASSLLFPGQALQETQYF
>.|.|TRBJ2-3|TRBV15
TGTGCCACCAGCTCCTCCCCGGGGAGGATGGGGGGCAGTATAGATACGCAGTATTTT
CATSSSPGRMGGSIDTQYF
>TRBD1|.|TRBJ1-2|TRBV20-1
TGCAGTGCTAGCCCGGGACAGGGGATCGTTCGGGGTGGCTACACCTTC
CSASPGQGIVRGGYTF
>.|few|TRBJ2-7|TRBV6-5
TGTGCCAGCAGTTACTATCGGGCCGCTGGGGAGCAGTACTTC
CASSYYRAAGEQYF
>.|.|TRBJ2-5|TRBV5-1
TGCGCCAGCAAATACGAGGGTCGACCTAGCAGGCAGTACTTC
CASKYEGRPSRQYF
>TRBD2|.|TRBJ2-5|TRBV28
TGTGCTAGCAGTAGAGGACTAGCGGGGGAGGAGACCCAGTACTTC
CASSRGLAGEETQYF
>TRBD1|few|TRBJ2-7|TRBV29-1
TGCAGCGTTGAAGGGGATTCCCGACAGGGGACCAAATACGAGCAGTACTTC
CSVEGDSRQGTKYEQYF
>TRBD2|.|TRBJ2-2|TRBV12-3/TRBV12-4
TGTGCCAGCAGTTTACAGGGAGGGACCGGGGAGCTGTTTTTT
CASSLQGGTGELFF
>.|.|TRBJ2-3|TRBV7-2
TGTGCCAGCAGGGTTGCAGTCACTAGCACAGATACGCAGTATTTT
CASRVAVTSTDTQYF
>.|few|TRBJ1-4|TRBV20-1
TGCAGTGCTACTGCAGGGACGATTGAAAAACTGTTTTTT
CSATAGTIEKLFF
>TRBD2|.|TRBJ2-3|TRBV5-1
TGCGCCAGCAGCTCCCTGACTAGCGGTTCTAGCACAGATACGCAGTATTTT
CASSSLTSGSSTDTQYF
>TRBD2|many|TRBJ2-1|TRBV12-3/TRBV12-4
TGTGCCAGCAGTCCCACTAGCGGGGGCGAGCAGTTCTTC
CASSPTSGGEQFF
>.|once|TRBJ2-3|TRBV20-1
TGCAGTGTTCCCGTAGGGGTAGCCCTGGGCGCCGAGCAGTATTTT
CSVPVGVALGAEQYF
>.|.|TRBJ2-1|TRBV5-4
TGTGCCAGCAGCTTGGAGGCGAGCTCCTACAATGAGCAGTTCTTC
CASSLEASSYNEQFF
>TRBD2|.|TRBJ2-7|TRBV6-6
TGTGCCAGCAGTTCCCTAGCGGGGGGGAGCTCCTACAATGAGCAGTACTTC
CASSSLAGGSSYNEQYF
>TRBD2|once|TRBJ2-3|TRBV27
TGTGCCAGCAGCTTTTATCCCCCCAACGGGAGGACCACAGATACGCAGTATTTT
CASSFYPPNGRTTDTQYF
>TRBD2|.|TRBJ2-2|TRBV7-2
TGTGCCAGCAGCCCACTAGCGGGAGGCGCTGGGGAGCTGTTTTTT
CASSPLAGGAGELFF